These T cell receptor beta chains were read from a single sample in a study of control samples from healthy donors and cancer patients. Assay used: immunoSEQ multiplex PCR; TCRdb lists only in-frame clones, some missing. The profile shows roughly 150,000 clones, roughly 90% of them singletons. Sequencing was done on a sample of blood. The receptors come from a man younger than 45 in good health. Both conserved end residues are part of each CDR3. The order of the fields is clone size, J gene, V gene, D gene, CDR3 protein, CDR3 DNA. A D gene is named only where the DNA matches it firmly. The size of a clone is reported for some rows only, either as once, few or many, or as a class for expanded clones.

clone size: .
J gene: TRBJ1-4
V gene: TRBV7-2
D gene: TRBD1
CDR3 protein: CASSPQQGIGKLFF
CDR3 DNA: TGTGCCAGCAGCCCCCAACAGGGGATCGGAAAACTGTTTTTT

clone size: once
J gene: TRBJ2-2
V gene: TRBV23-1
D gene: .
CDR3 protein: CASPRGASPGTGELFF
CDR3 DNA: TGCGCCAGCCCCCGGGGGGCTTCACCGGGCACCGGGGAGCTGTTTTTT

clone size: .
J gene: TRBJ2-7
V gene: TRBV11-2
D gene: .
CDR3 protein: CASSLDGDEQYF
CDR3 DNA: TGTGCCAGCAGCTTAGATGGGGACGAGCAGTACTTC

clone size: .
J gene: TRBJ1-2
V gene: TRBV5-8
D gene: .
CDR3 protein: CASSLTSDYGYTF
CDR3 DNA: TGTGCCAGCAGCTTGACATCTGACTATGGCTACACCTTC

clone size: .
J gene: TRBJ2-2
V gene: TRBV24-1
D gene: .
CDR3 protein: CATRQNTGELFF
CDR3 DNA: TGTGCCACCAGGCAAAACACCGGGGAGCTGTTTTTT

clone size: few
J gene: TRBJ2-7
V gene: TRBV21-1
D gene: .
CDR3 protein: CASSKPAGTSGSSYYEQYF
CDR3 DNA: TGTGCCAGCAGCAAGCCAGCCGGGACTAGCGGGAGCTCCTACTACGAGCAGTACTTC

clone size: .
J gene: TRBJ1-6
V gene: TRBV20-1
D gene: .
CDR3 protein: CSAVGTFTLHF
CDR3 DNA: TGCAGTGCTGTAGGGACCTTCACCCTCCACTTT

clone size: .
J gene: TRBJ1-1
V gene: TRBV6-5
D gene: TRBD1
CDR3 protein: CASSSPGTANTEAFF
CDR3 DNA: TGTGCCAGCAGTTCCCCCGGGACAGCGAACACTGAAGCTTTCTTT

clone size: .
J gene: TRBJ1-1
V gene: TRBV7-9
D gene: .
CDR3 protein: CASSLGDNGNTEAFF
CDR3 DNA: TGTGCCAGCAGCTTAGGGGACAACGGGAACACTGAAGCTTTCTTT

clone size: .
J gene: TRBJ1-1
V gene: TRBV7-3
D gene: TRBD1
CDR3 protein: CASSYRGMNTEAFF
CDR3 DNA: TGTGCCAGCAGTTACAGGGGCATGAACACTGAAGCTTTCTTT

clone size: .
J gene: TRBJ1-1
V gene: TRBV27
D gene: TRBD1
CDR3 protein: CASSLTRGGRRWEAFF
CDR3 DNA: TGTGCCAGCAGTTTGACGCGAGGGGGCCGCCGTTGGGAAGCTTTCTTT

clone size: .
J gene: TRBJ2-7
V gene: TRBV3-1/TRBV3-2
D gene: .
CDR3 protein: CASSQEPGRLSYEQYF
CDR3 DNA: TGTGCCAGCAGCCAAGAGCCCGGGCGCCTCTCCTACGAGCAGTACTTC

clone size: .
J gene: TRBJ2-1
V gene: TRBV27
D gene: .
CDR3 protein: CASSLLGRGLNNEQFF
CDR3 DNA: TGTGCCAGCAGTTTATTGGGCCGGGGACTCAACAATGAGCAGTTCTTC

clone size: .
J gene: TRBJ2-3
V gene: TRBV6-1
D gene: TRBD2
CDR3 protein: CASSESSGGSTDTQYF
CDR3 DNA: TGTGCCAGCAGTGAATCCTCGGGGGGAAGCACAGATACGCAGTATTTT

clone size: few
J gene: TRBJ2-7
V gene: TRBV6-2/TRBV6-3
D gene: .
CDR3 protein: CASSREEPAEQYF
CDR3 DNA: TGTGCCAGCAGTAGGGAGGAACCCGCCGAGCAGTACTTC

clone size: .
J gene: TRBJ2-5
V gene: TRBV4-2
D gene: TRBD2
CDR3 protein: CASSQLAGGRETQYF
CDR3 DNA: TGTGCCAGCAGCCAACTAGCGGGGGGTAGAGAGACCCAGTACTTC

clone size: .
J gene: TRBJ2-7
V gene: TRBV7-2
D gene: TRBD1
CDR3 protein: CASSLQGVGEQYF
CDR3 DNA: TGTGCCAGCAGCTTGCAGGGGGTGGGCGAGCAGTACTTC

clone size: .
J gene: TRBJ1-5
V gene: TRBV5-1
D gene: .
CDR3 protein: CASRGQGYESNQPQHF
CDR3 DNA: TGCGCCAGCAGGGGGCAGGGGTATGAATCCAATCAGCCCCAGCATTTT

clone size: .
J gene: TRBJ1-1
V gene: TRBV19
D gene: .
CDR3 protein: CASSNPGHLLEAFF
CDR3 DNA: TGTGCCAGTAGTAACCCTGGACACCTACTTGAAGCTTTCTTT

clone size: .
J gene: TRBJ2-7
V gene: TRBV11-3
D gene: .
CDR3 protein: CASTPKRTAAYEQYF
CDR3 DNA: TGTGCCAGCACTCCAAAACGGACAGCTGCCTACGAGCAGTACTTC

clone size: .
J gene: TRBJ1-1
V gene: TRBV7-2
D gene: .
CDR3 protein: CASAPHKNTEAFF
CDR3 DNA: TGTGCCAGCGCCCCGCATAAGAACACTGAAGCTTTCTTT

clone size: once
J gene: TRBJ2-3
V gene: TRBV2
D gene: .
CDR3 protein: CASSVGAVRTDTQYF
CDR3 DNA: TGTGCCAGCAGTGTTGGGGCTGTAAGAACAGATACGCAGTATTTT

clone size: .
J gene: TRBJ1-1
V gene: TRBV6-2/TRBV6-3
D gene: .
CDR3 protein: CASSSQENTEAFF
CDR3 DNA: TGTGCCAGCAGTTCCCAGGAGAACACTGAAGCTTTCTTT

clone size: .
J gene: TRBJ2-5
V gene: TRBV6-5
D gene: .
CDR3 protein: CASRSGVNQETQYF
CDR3 DNA: TGTGCCAGCCGCTCGGGGGTAAACCAAGAGACCCAGTACTTC

clone size: .
J gene: TRBJ2-1
V gene: TRBV6-5
D gene: .
CDR3 protein: CASRDGITYNEQFF
CDR3 DNA: TGTGCCAGCAGGGACGGGATCACCTACAATGAGCAGTTCTTC

clone size: .
J gene: TRBJ1-2
V gene: TRBV28
D gene: TRBD1
CDR3 protein: CASSSGTGGPYGYTF
CDR3 DNA: TGTGCCAGCAGTTCCGGGACAGGGGGACCATATGGCTACACCTTC

clone size: .
J gene: TRBJ2-5
V gene: TRBV18
D gene: .
CDR3 protein: CASSPPPGLGETQYF
CDR3 DNA: TGTGCCAGCTCACCACCTCCAGGGCTAGGGGAGACCCAGTACTTC

clone size: .
J gene: TRBJ1-5
V gene: TRBV9
D gene: .
CDR3 protein: CASSAGDTGVSQPQHF
CDR3 DNA: TGTGCCAGCAGCGCTGGGGACACCGGTGTATCTCAGCCCCAGCATTTT

clone size: once
J gene: TRBJ2-7
V gene: TRBV11-1
D gene: TRBD1
CDR3 protein: CASSGRGQGSAYEQYF
CDR3 DNA: TGTGCCAGCAGCGGAAGGGGACAGGGGTCCGCCTACGAGCAGTACTTC

clone size: once
J gene: TRBJ1-5
V gene: TRBV4-1
D gene: .
CDR3 protein: CASSRSWSRGFQPQHF
CDR3 DNA: TGCGCCAGCAGCCGATCCTGGTCCAGGGGTTTTCAGCCCCAGCATTTT

clone size: .
J gene: TRBJ1-2
V gene: TRBV25-1
D gene: .
CDR3 protein: CASSGTGDNYGYTF
CDR3 DNA: TGTGCCAGCAGTGGAACAGGTGACAACTATGGCTACACCTTC

clone size: .
J gene: TRBJ2-4
V gene: TRBV18
D gene: .
CDR3 protein: CASSPQIANINNQYF
CDR3 DNA: TGTGCCAGCTCACCACAGATCGCGAATATAAACAATCAGTACTTC

clone size: .
J gene: TRBJ2-5
V gene: TRBV25-1
D gene: .
CDR3 protein: CASSEFGGRRWETQYF
CDR3 DNA: TGTGCCAGCAGTGAATTTGGGGGCCGTAGGTGGGAGACCCAGTACTTC

clone size: few
J gene: TRBJ2-1
V gene: TRBV5-1
D gene: TRBD1
CDR3 protein: CASSRTGTENYNEQFF
CDR3 DNA: TGCGCCAGCAGCAGAACCGGGACAGAAAACTACAATGAGCAGTTCTTC

clone size: .
J gene: TRBJ2-7
V gene: TRBV11-3
D gene: TRBD2
CDR3 protein: CASSHLAGGNYEQYF
CDR3 DNA: TGTGCCAGCAGCCACCTAGCGGGAGGAAACTACGAGCAGTACTTC

clone size: .
J gene: TRBJ2-7
V gene: TRBV4-1
D gene: TRBD2
CDR3 protein: CASSEVINLAGNYEQYF
CDR3 DNA: TGCGCCAGCAGCGAAGTCATTAATCTAGCGGGAAACTACGAGCAGTACTTC

clone size: .
J gene: TRBJ2-7
V gene: TRBV14
D gene: .
CDR3 protein: CASSQAWGLYEQYF
CDR3 DNA: TGTGCCAGCAGCCAAGCATGGGGGCTCTACGAGCAGTACTTC

clone size: .
J gene: TRBJ2-7
V gene: TRBV6-2/TRBV6-3
D gene: TRBD2
CDR3 protein: CASSIAGSSYEQYF
CDR3 DNA: TGTGCCAGCAGTATAGCGGGAAGCTCCTACGAGCAGTACTTC

clone size: .
J gene: TRBJ1-6
V gene: TRBV5-8
D gene: .
CDR3 protein: CASSFDFRGPNNSPLHF
CDR3 DNA: TGTGCCAGCAGCTTTGATTTTCGGGGACCCAATAATTCACCCCTCCACTTT

clone size: .
J gene: TRBJ2-7
V gene: TRBV6-5
D gene: TRBD1
CDR3 protein: CASSLTGNGYEQYF
CDR3 DNA: TGTGCCAGCAGCTTGACAGGGAATGGCTACGAGCAGTACTTC

clone size: .
J gene: TRBJ2-5
V gene: TRBV2
D gene: .
CDR3 protein: CASSAAGETQYF
CDR3 DNA: TGTGCCAGCAGTGCGGCCGGAGAGACCCAGTACTTC

clone size: .
J gene: TRBJ1-5
V gene: TRBV6-5
D gene: .
CDR3 protein: CASSTTWGRNQPQHF
CDR3 DNA: TGTGCCAGCAGTACTACATGGGGTCGGAATCAGCCCCAGCATTTT

clone size: .
J gene: TRBJ2-4
V gene: TRBV10-2
D gene: .
CDR3 protein: CASSESRPGAKNIQYF
CDR3 DNA: TGCGCCAGCAGTGAGTCGAGACCCGGAGCCAAAAACATTCAGTACTTC

clone size: .
J gene: TRBJ2-7
V gene: TRBV6-2/TRBV6-3
D gene: .
CDR3 protein: CASRPLGQLAYEQYF
CDR3 DNA: TGTGCCAGCAGGCCTTTGGGGCAGCTAGCCTACGAGCAGTACTTC

clone size: .
J gene: TRBJ2-1
V gene: TRBV11-3
D gene: TRBD2
CDR3 protein: CASSSESGRYNEQFF
CDR3 DNA: TGTGCCAGCAGCTCGGAGAGCGGGAGGTACAATGAGCAGTTCTTC

clone size: .
J gene: TRBJ2-1
V gene: TRBV9
D gene: .
CDR3 protein: CASSVGGGGISYNEQFF
CDR3 DNA: TGTGCCAGCAGCGTAGGAGGGGGTGGGATCTCCTACAATGAGCAGTTCTTC

clone size: .
J gene: TRBJ2-7
V gene: TRBV5-1
D gene: .
CDR3 protein: CASSLVPDSYEQYF
CDR3 DNA: TGCGCCAGCAGCTTGGTTCCGGACTCCTACGAGCAGTACTTC

clone size: .
J gene: TRBJ1-2
V gene: TRBV18
D gene: TRBD1
CDR3 protein: CASSPDRGWNGYTF
CDR3 DNA: TGTGCCAGCTCACCAGACAGGGGGTGGAATGGCTACACCTTC

clone size: .
J gene: TRBJ2-1
V gene: TRBV29-1
D gene: .
CDR3 protein: CSAKGGGSEQFF
CDR3 DNA: TGCAGCGCTAAAGGCGGCGGCAGTGAGCAGTTCTTC

clone size: .
J gene: TRBJ2-2
V gene: TRBV9
D gene: .
CDR3 protein: CASSALHGELFF
CDR3 DNA: TGTGCCAGCAGCGCCCTTCACGGGGAGCTGTTTTTT

clone size: .
J gene: TRBJ1-1
V gene: TRBV18
D gene: TRBD1
CDR3 protein: CASSEGQAAEAFF
CDR3 DNA: TGTGCCAGCTCAGAAGGACAGGCGGCTGAAGCTTTCTTT

clone size: few
J gene: TRBJ2-7
V gene: TRBV11-1
D gene: TRBD2
CDR3 protein: CASSFGLAAPYEQYF
CDR3 DNA: TGTGCCAGCAGCTTCGGACTAGCGGCGCCCTACGAGCAGTACTTC